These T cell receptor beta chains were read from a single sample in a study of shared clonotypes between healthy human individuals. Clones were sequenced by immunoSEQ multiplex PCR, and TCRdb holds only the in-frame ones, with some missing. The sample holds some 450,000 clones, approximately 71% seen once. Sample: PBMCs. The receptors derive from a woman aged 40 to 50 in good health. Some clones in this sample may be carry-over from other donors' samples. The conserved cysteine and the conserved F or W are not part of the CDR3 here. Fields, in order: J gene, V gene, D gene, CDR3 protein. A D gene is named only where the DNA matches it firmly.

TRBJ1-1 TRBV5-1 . ASRQGETEAF
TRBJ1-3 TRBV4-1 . ASSQGQLVSGNTIY
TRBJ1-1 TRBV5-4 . ASSLRKNTEAF
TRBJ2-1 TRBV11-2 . ASSLVFSGGEKF
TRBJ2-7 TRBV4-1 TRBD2 ASSQPPGLRMGGEQY
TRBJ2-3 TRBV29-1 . SVVLGRTDTQY
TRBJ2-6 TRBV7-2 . ASSLGTARSGANVLT
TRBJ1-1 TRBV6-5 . ASSYPGSNTEAF
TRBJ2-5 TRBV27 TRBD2 ASSLSLAGVETQY
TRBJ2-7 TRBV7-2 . ASSLDRAYEQY
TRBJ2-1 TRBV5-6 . ASLQGPRWNEQF
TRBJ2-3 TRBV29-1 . SVEDPSTDTQY
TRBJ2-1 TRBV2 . ASSQGTYNEQF
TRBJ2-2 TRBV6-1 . ASSDGIDTGELF
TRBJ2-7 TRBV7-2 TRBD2 ASSPYSGTSVSYEQY
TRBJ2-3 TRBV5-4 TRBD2 ASRLGTSGSLDTQY
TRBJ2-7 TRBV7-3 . ASSLRVGNEQY
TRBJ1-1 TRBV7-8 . ASSLWGGWAEAF
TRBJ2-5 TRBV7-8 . ASSLVWDRETQY
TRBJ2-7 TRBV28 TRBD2 ASRTAGGRYEQY
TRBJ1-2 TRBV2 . ASRDSLANYGYT
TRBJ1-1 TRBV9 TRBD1 ASSAGPDRVAAF
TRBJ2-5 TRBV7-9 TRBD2 ASSPSPGTTLWETQY
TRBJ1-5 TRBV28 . ASSPRVAGNQPQH
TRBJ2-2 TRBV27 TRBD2 ASRGGAGRNTGELF
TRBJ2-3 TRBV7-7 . ASSLAGSDTQY
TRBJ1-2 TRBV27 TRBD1 ASSFQGDMGGYT
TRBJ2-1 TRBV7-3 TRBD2 ASSLVGTSAYNEQF
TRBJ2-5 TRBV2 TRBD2 ASNLAGEVGETQY
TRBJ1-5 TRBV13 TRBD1 ASSPGTEISNQPQH
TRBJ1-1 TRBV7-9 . ASSFGSTRNTEAF
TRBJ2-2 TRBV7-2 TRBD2 ASSLGGAGGQTGELF
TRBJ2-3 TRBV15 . ATSRDRELTDTQY
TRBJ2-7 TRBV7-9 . ASSLETYEQY
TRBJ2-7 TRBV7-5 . VRSPGQGVYEQY
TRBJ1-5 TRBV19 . ASSIQADQPQH
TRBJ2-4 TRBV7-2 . ASSFPGGKNIQY
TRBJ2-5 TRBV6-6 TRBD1 ASSRTGEDGETQY
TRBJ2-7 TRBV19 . ASSSGRQASYEQY
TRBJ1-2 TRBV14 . ASSQDLARPYGYT
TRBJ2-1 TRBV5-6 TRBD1 ASSLVGTGGRYEQF
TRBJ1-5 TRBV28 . ASSYPQRIQPQH
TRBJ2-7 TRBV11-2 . ASSLVADSYEQY
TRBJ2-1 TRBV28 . ASSLGIGQGAYNEQF
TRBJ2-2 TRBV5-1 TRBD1 ASSGTGSTGELF